The clone carrying this T cell receptor (beta chain) was observed many times. These data belong to a study of OX40 agonist ivuxolimab in advanced cancers. TCRdb's copy holds only in-frame clones and misses some; the assay was immunoSEQ multiplex PCR. The sample shows more than 75,000 clones, approximately 91% of them seen only once. The CDR3 is made up of 14 amino acids. Germline CDR1 is SGHRS and CDR2 is YFSETQ. V dropped 4 bases and J dropped 6; count of bases not matched to a gene: 6. The clonotype comes from an adult with an advanced solid tumor such as melanoma, head and neck, liver or kidney cancer. The sequenced sample was CD4+ or CD8+ T cells sorted from blood, obtained in a trial of the OX40 agonist ivuxolimab. The chain couples TRBV5-1 to TRBJ2-1, with TRBD1 matching over 8 bases. CDR3 in DNA: TGCGCCAGCAGCCCAGGGGGCGGGGTCAATGAGCAGTTCTTC. Its translation: CASSPGGGVNEQFF.